One sample yielded the 2 T cell receptor beta chains listed below, sequenced in a study of spatial heterogeneity in lung cancer. MiXCR was run by TCRdb on the 5' RACE reads, yielding one entry per CDR3 protein. The table lists more than 95,000 distinct CDR3 sequences, 9% to 15% of them singletons. The time point denotes: blood at routine non-recurrence follow-up after resection. Unsorted whole RNA of tumor, nontumor lung or frozen PBMC was sequenced. The sample here was PBMCs, taken at follow-up. These receptors originate from a male donor with early-stage non-small cell lung cancer.

The chain uses TRBV6-5 and TRBJ2-1; the D gene is possibly TRBD1 (5 bases). With 2 bases removed from V and 6 bases from J, the gap between germline ends came to 14 bases. The CDR3 covers 15 residues. Germline lookup yields CDR1 MNHEY and CDR2 SVGAGI. The CDR3 is CASSYPRQGINEQFF. The DNA for the CDR3 is TGTGCCAGCAGTTACCCCAGGCAGGGTATCAATGAGCAGTTCTTC.

This clonotype has at least ten counts. The gene calls are TRBV10-3 and TRBJ1-5; D remains ambiguous. Looked up from germline, CDR1 is ENHRY and CDR2 is SYGVKD. The CDR3 sequence is 15 residues long. Trimming stripped 3 bases from V and 2 bases from J, with 11 bases between. This CDR3 reads CAISDGEYGNQPQHF. DNA for the CDR3: TGTGCCATCAGTGACGGGGAGTACGGCAATCAGCCCCAGCATTTT.